These 18 T cell receptor beta chains came from one sample sequenced in a study of beta chain features in type 1 diabetes. Expressed TCRB transcripts got sequenced, as all isolated RNA was reverse transcribed. Generated by immunoSEQ multiplex PCR, the TCRdb table keeps only in-frame clones and is missing some. This table holds 360,000 or so clones, around a fifth found once. The sample comprised naive CD4+ T cells from blood. These receptors were taken from a woman under 30 in good health.

The DNA of the CDR3 is TGTGCCAGCACCCCCGGCGGGCAGTCGGGGGTAGATGGCTACACCTTC. Encoded protein: CASTPGGQSGVDGYTF. The genes are TRBV9 and TRBJ1-2; a weak D match, TRBD1 (5 bases). The germline gives CDR1 SGDLS, CDR2 YYNGEE. The ends were cut back, 6 bases at V and 6 bases at J, with 24 bases in the middle. This CDR3 comprises 16 residues.

This sequence joins TRBV7-3 and TRBJ2-7; 7 bases agree with TRBD1. V trimming: 3 bases; J trimming: 7 bases; junction bases outside the gene matches: 6. The CDR3 sequence is 13 residues long. Germline values: CDR1 SGHTA, CDR2 FQGTGA. CDR3 loop: CASSFPFRGEQYF. The CDR3 bases are TGTGCCAGCAGCTTCCCCTTCAGGGGGGAGCAGTACTTC.

This chain uses TRBV30 with TRBJ1-5, with D perhaps TRBD1 (6 bases). This CDR3 region has 14 residues. Looked up from germline, CDR1 is GTSNPN and CDR2 is SVGIG (reference sequence). Trimming took off 5 bases at V and 3 bases at J, with 14 bases between the two ends. The CDR3, as DNA: TGTGCCTGGTCACAGGGAAGCAACAATCAGCCCCAGCATTTT. Its protein is CAWSQGSNNQPQHF.

V usage is TRBV5-4 and J usage is TRBJ2-7, with D unresolved. CDR1 is SGHNT and CDR2 is YYREEE in the germline V gene (reference sequence). V gave up 4 bases and J gave up 2 bases, with 16 bases separating them. CDR3 size: 15 residues. CDR3 coding DNA: TGTGCCAGCAGCCCCCTCCGAGCGCAGACCTACGAGCAGTACTTC. It is translated as CASSPLRAQTYEQYF.

The chain joins TRBV18 to TRBJ1-1; the match to TRBD1 covers 7 bases. CDR3 size: 14 residues. Germline V lookup: CDR1 KGHSH, CDR2 LQKENI. V shed 5 bases, J shed 1 base, and the junction held 4 bases outside the gene matches. CDR3 nucleotide sequence: TGTGCCAGCTCAACACAGGGGTCGAACACTGAAGCTTTCTTT. Its translation is CASSTQGSNTEAFF. The whole variable domain, remainder taken from reference TRBV18 and TRBJ1-1, is NAGVMQNPRHLVRRRGQEARLRCSPMKGHSHVYWYRQLPEEGLKFMVYLQKENIIDESGMPKERFSAEFPKEGPSILRIQQVVRGDSAAYFCASSTQGSNTEAFFGQGTRLTVV.

The rearrangement joins TRBV29-1 to TRBJ2-2, with D possibly being TRBD1 (5 bases). V was trimmed by 4 bases and J by 4 bases, leaving 13 bases between them. Germline-derived CDR1 and CDR2 are SQVTM and ANQGSEA. This CDR3 region has 14 residues. CDR3 in amino acids: CSVGSRAGTGELFF. CDR3 coding DNA: TGCAGCGTTGGTTCCAGGGCTGGCACCGGGGAGCTGTTTTTT.

The chain links TRBV30 to TRBJ2-7; 8 nucleotides match TRBD1. Germline lookup yields CDR1 GTSNPN and CDR2 SVGIG (reference sequence). V was pared by 3 bases and J by 4 bases, with 11 bases of the junction left unmatched. The CDR3 runs to 15 residues. CDR3 DNA sequence: TGTGCCTGGAGACCCCTGGGGACAGGTCGGTACGAGCAGTACTTC. It encodes CAWRPLGTGRYEQYF.

This clone appeared a few times. J is TRBJ1-1 and V is TRBV5-1; no clear D. V lost 2 bases, J lost 3 bases, and 8 bases lay in between. Germline V CDR1 and CDR2: SGHRS, YFSETQ. This CDR3 is 13 amino acids long. DNA of the CDR3: TGCGCCAGCAGCTTCTCAGCGGACACTGAAGCTTTCTTT. It specifies CASSFSADTEAFF. Using reference TRBV5-1 and TRBJ1-1 for the parts outside the CDR3, the full variable domain is KAGVTQTPRYLIKTRGQQVTLSCSPISGHRSVSWYQQTPGQGLQFLFEYFSETQRNKGNFPGRFSGRQFSNSRSEMNVSTLELGDSALYLCASSFSADTEAFFGQGTRLTVV.

This clone was seen a few times. The chain couples TRBV11-2 to TRBJ1-2, with D maybe TRBD1 (6 bases). Germline V gene data show CDR1 as SGHAT and CDR2 as FQNNGV. The CDR3 has 13 amino acids. V gave up 6 bases and J gave up 8 bases, with 16 bases separating them. This CDR3 is CASSTGQLAGYTF. CDR3 bases: TGTGCCAGCAGTACGGGACAACTTGCCGGCTACACCTTC.

The chain employs TRBV23-1 and TRBJ2-7; the match to TRBD2 covers 7 bases. TRBV23-1 carries the ORF label, with uncertain function. V was clipped by 1 base and J by 1 base; unmatched bases: 7. This CDR3 region has 16 residues. The CDR3 sequence is CASSQWVGGNSYEQYF. For the CDR3, the DNA is TGCGCCAGCAGTCAATGGGTGGGAGGGAATTCCTACGAGCAGTACTTC.

The V gene is TRBV21-1, the J gene TRBJ1-4. TRBV21-1 is marked as a pseudogene. The CDR3 is made up of 10 amino acids. This CDR3 reads CASTYEKLFF. The CDR3 DNA is TGTGCCAGCACGTATGAAAAACTGTTTTTT.

The CDR3 sequence is CSVGVNTGELFF. The CDR3 nucleotides are TGCAGCGTCGGGGTGAACACCGGGGAGCTGTTTTTT. The rearrangement uses TRBV29-1 and TRBJ2-2; perhaps TRBD2 as D (5 bases). This CDR3 is 12 amino acids long. Germline CDR1 SQVTM, CDR2 ANQGSEA. Trimming shortened V by 6 bases and J by 1 base, and 6 bases separated the two germline ends.

The chain links TRBV30 to TRBJ2-2; the D gene is possibly TRBD1 (6 bases). Germline V gene lookup returns CDR1 GTSNPN and CDR2 SVGIG (reference sequence). The CDR3 sequence is 15 residues long. V gave up 3 bases and J gave up 6 bases, with 17 bases separating them. The CDR3 DNA is TGTGCCTGGAGGGGACGCCTACAGGGTCCCGGGGAGCTGTTTTTT. Encoded protein: CAWRGRLQGPGELFF.

This clone appeared a few times. In the same sample, other DNA sequences code for this CDR3. This chain links TRBV29-1 with TRBJ2-7; maybe TRBD2 (6 bases). CDR1 SQVTM and CDR2 ANQGSEA come from the germline V gene. This CDR3 comprises 11 residues. V was pared by 7 bases and J by 0 bases, with 7 bases between. CDR3 sequence (DNA): TGCAGCGCCGGGAGCTCCTACGAGCAGTACTTC. Amino acids: CSAGSSYEQYF.

The rearrangement links TRBV5-4 to TRBJ2-4, with 8 bases lining up with TRBD2. With V trimmed by 0 bases and J by 8 bases, 10 bases remained unmatched. This CDR3 region has 16 residues. The germline gives CDR1 SGHNT, CDR2 YYREEE (reference sequence). The CDR3 DNA reads TGTGCCAGCAGCTTGGGCTCTAGCGGGCCTGGTCACATTCAGTACTTC. Translating gives CASSLGSSGPGHIQYF.

The J gene is TRBJ1-1, the V gene TRBV5-1; the D gene is possibly TRBD1 (6 bases). The CDR3 is 15 amino acids. Germline V gene lookup returns CDR1 SGHRS and CDR2 YFSETQ. Trimming removed 0 bases from V and 4 bases from J, with 13 bases in between. CDR3 bases: TGCGCCAGCAGCTTGGAACAGGGTGGAATCACTGAAGCTTTCTTT. It specifies CASSLEQGGITEAFF.

This clone was counted between two and nine times. The DNA is omitted, as the CDR3 cannot be located on it reliably, and the CDR3 follows TCRdb's listing. The chain's CDR3 is CASTSGKAEQYF. The chain employs TRBV6-5 and TRBJ2-7; TRBD2, the table's D call, was not compared with the DNA. The CDR3 is 12 residues long, ends included. Germline V gene data show CDR1 as MNHEY and CDR2 as SVGAGI.

The rearrangement uses TRBV28 and TRBJ2-7; 9 bases fit TRBD2. Germline V gene sequence: CDR1 MDHEN, CDR2 SYDVKM. The junction had 9 bases not matched to a gene; V was cut back by 5 bases and J by 1 base. This CDR3 contains 16 residues. CDR3: CASSPSGLAQSYEQYF. Written as DNA, the CDR3 is TGTGCCAGCAGTCCCTCGGGACTAGCCCAATCCTACGAGCAGTACTTC. The whole variable domain, filled in from reference TRBV28 and TRBJ2-7, reads DVKVTQSSRYLVKRTGEKVFLECVQDMDHENMFWYRQDPGLGLRLIYFSYDVKMKEKGDIPEGYSVSREKKERFSLILESASTNQTSMYLCASSPSGLAQSYEQYFGPGTRLTVT.